The present T cell receptor beta chain was sequenced within a study of vaccination and CD4 T cells after COVID-19. The junction had 4 bases not matched to a gene; V was cut back by 5 bases and J by 5 bases. CDR3 length: 13 amino acids. The V gene's germline CDR1 is MNHEY and CDR2 SMNVEV (reference sequence). Sequencing of cultured CD4+ T cell DNA used the Oncomine TCR Beta short-read assay. Each CDR3 protein gets one entry after TCRdb re-called the PCR reads with MiXCR. The sample yields about 20,000 distinct CDR3 sequences, around 66% seen once. With regard to this clonotype: Its antigen remains unidentified.

Treatment described: approximately 11-day PBMC culture with coronavirus spike peptide pools or control peptides (ViraFEST assay). This TCR was recovered from a human donor who had recovered from COVID-19. The rearrangement links TRBV27 to TRBJ2-5, with 8 bases aligning to TRBD1. The sequencing sample was made of CD4+ T cells from blood, cultured in vitro. The CDR3 here is CASSLRGLETQYF. The CDR3 region has the DNA TGTGCCAGCAGTCTCAGGGGGCTTGAGACCCAGTACTTC.